The 11 T cell receptor beta chains in this list originate from one sample, sequenced in a study of blood T cell repertoires in COVID-19. Libraries were prepared by immunoSEQ multiplex PCR; TCRdb keeps only in-frame clonotypes and omits some of them. The sample consists of tens of thousands of clones, 80% to 90% of them appearing once. Input material: peripheral blood. These receptors were obtained from a woman in her fifties or sixties with acute or convalescent COVID-19.

This clone was seen a single time. V and J are TRBV5-1 and TRBJ2-4, with 11 bases matching TRBD1. This CDR3 is built from 15 residues. Trimming removed 0 bases from V and 15 bases from J; junction bases left unmatched: 11. The V gene's germline CDR1 is SGHRS and CDR2 YFSETQ. CDR3 nucleotides: TGCGCCAGCAGCTTGGACGGACAGGGGGCCCTAGTATGGTACTTC. This translates into CASSLDGQGALVWYF.

The rearrangement joins TRBV30 to TRBJ1-5, with 10 bases fitting TRBD1. V trimming: 6 bases; J trimming: 3 bases; junction bases outside the gene matches: 5. The CDR3 is 14 residues long. Per the germline V gene, CDR1 is GTSNPN and CDR2 is SVGIG (reference sequence). CDR3 amino acids: CACRRQGANQPQHF. The CDR3 DNA reads TGTGCCTGTCGCAGACAGGGGGCCAATCAGCCCCAGCATTTT.

The chain employs TRBV5-8 and TRBJ1-6, with D unresolved. Germline V gene lookup returns CDR1 SGHTS and CDR2 YDEGEE. V lost 6 bases, J lost 9 bases, and 13 bases lay in between. The CDR3 totals 13 residues. The CDR3 spells CASTLGRGSPLHF. The CDR3 region has the DNA TGTGCCAGCACCTTAGGGAGAGGTTCACCCCTCCACTTT. The entire variable domain, with the rest obtained from reference TRBV5-8 and TRBJ1-6, is as follows: EAGVTQSPTHLIKTRGQQATLRCSPISGHTSVYWYQQALGLGLQFLLWYDEGEERNRGNFPPRFSGRQFPNYSSELNVNALELEDSALYLCASTLGRGSPLHFGNGTRLTVT.

J is TRBJ1-2 and V is TRBV29-1; D might be TRBD1 (5 bases). The V end lost 7 bases, the J end lost 0 bases, and 12 bases lay between the germline ends. Germline V gene data show CDR1 as SQVTM and CDR2 as ANQGSEA. This CDR3 is 13 amino acids long. The CDR3 nucleotides read TGCAGCGCCTCGACAGTGGCTAACTATGGCTACACCTTC. Its protein product is CSASTVANYGYTF.

This clone has only one observation. V is TRBV9 and J is TRBJ1-3; 8 bases line up with TRBD1. The germline V gene encodes CDR1 SGDLS and CDR2 YYNGEE. Trimming removed 4 bases from V and 2 bases from J; junction bases left unmatched: 14. This CDR3 is built from 18 residues. The CDR3 nucleotides read TGTGCCAGCAGCCCCGATCCTAGGAGGACAGGGACTGGAAACACCATATATTTT. Protein: CASSPDPRRTGTGNTIYF.

The chain combines TRBV11-3 with TRBJ2-2, with a weak D call TRBD2 (6 bases). Between the trimmed V and J ends, which lost 0 bases and 3 bases, there was a span of 11 bases. The length of the CDR3 is 16 residues. Germline lookup yields CDR1 SGHNT and CDR2 YENEEA. The CDR3 DNA reads as TGTGCCAGCAGCTTAGACGGGGGATCAGACACCGGGGAGCTGTTTTTT. Translated, it gives CASSLDGGSDTGELFF.

The rearrangement joins TRBV18 to TRBJ1-3, with a weak D call TRBD1 (6 bases). V lost 2 bases to trimming and J lost 3 bases, with 8 bases between them. The CDR3 consists of 14 residues. CDR1 is KGHSH and CDR2 is LQKENI in the germline V gene. As DNA, the CDR3 is TGTGCCAGCTCACCAGGGGGCGATGGAAACACCATATATTTT. Its translation: CASSPGGDGNTIYF.

The chain couples TRBV3-1 (or the pseudogene TRBV3-2) to TRBJ2-3; D unclear. The V gene lost 10 bases and the J gene lost 6 bases, with 11 bases spanning the gap. This CDR3 is 11 amino acids long. In germline, CDR1 is LGHDT, CDR2 YNNKEL (reference sequence). In nucleotides, the CDR3 is TGTGCCACCGGAAAAGCGGATACGCAGTATTTT. Translated, it gives CATGKADTQYF.

This chain uses TRBV5-4 with TRBJ1-1, with D uncertain. V shed 0 bases and J shed 0 bases, with 12 bases lying between them. The germline CDR1 and CDR2 sequences are SGHNT and YYREEE (reference sequence). The CDR3 runs 16 residues. The CDR3 DNA follows: TGTGCCAGCAGCTTGGGGCCCCTCACAGTGAACACTGAAGCTTTCTTT. Translation: CASSLGPLTVNTEAFF.

The rearrangement joins TRBV6-5 to TRBJ2-3; 7 nucleotides match TRBD1. Trimming took 6 bases from V and 0 from J; bases not matched to a gene: 3. Germline CDR1 and CDR2: MNHEY and SVGAGI. CDR3 size: 14 residues. The CDR3 spells CASRDRRSTDTQYF. CDR3 bases: TGTGCCAGCAGGGACAGGAGAAGCACAGATACGCAGTATTTT.

V is TRBV24-1 and J is TRBJ1-2, with D possibly being TRBD1 (5 bases). V was shortened by 4 bases and J by 4 bases, with 15 bases between the two germline ends. The CDR3 contains 15 residues. Germline CDR1 and CDR2: KGHDR and SFDVKD. The CDR3 DNA reads as TGTGCCACCAGTGACGGGGGGAATAGCGGCTATGGCTACACCTTC. Encoded protein: CATSDGGNSGYGYTF.